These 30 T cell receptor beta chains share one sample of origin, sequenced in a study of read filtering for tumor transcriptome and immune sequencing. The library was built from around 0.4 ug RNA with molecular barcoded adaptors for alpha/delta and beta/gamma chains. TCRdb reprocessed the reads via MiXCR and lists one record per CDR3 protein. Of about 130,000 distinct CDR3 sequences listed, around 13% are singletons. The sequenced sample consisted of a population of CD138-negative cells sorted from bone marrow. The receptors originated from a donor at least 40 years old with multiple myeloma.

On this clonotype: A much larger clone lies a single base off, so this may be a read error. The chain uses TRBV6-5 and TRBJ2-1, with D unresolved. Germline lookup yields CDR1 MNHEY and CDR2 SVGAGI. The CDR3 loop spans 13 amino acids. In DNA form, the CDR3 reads TGTGCCAGCAGGCCCCGACAAATTTCTGAGCAGCTCTTC. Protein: CASRPRQISEQLF.

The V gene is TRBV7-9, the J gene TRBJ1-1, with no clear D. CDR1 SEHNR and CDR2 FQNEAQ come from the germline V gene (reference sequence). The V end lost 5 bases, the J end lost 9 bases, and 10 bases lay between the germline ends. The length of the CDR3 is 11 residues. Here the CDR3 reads CASSPVTQAFF. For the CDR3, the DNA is TGTGCCAGCAGCCCAGTGACTCAAGCTTTCTTT. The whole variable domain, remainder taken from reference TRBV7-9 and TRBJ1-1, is DTGVSQNPRHKITKRGQNVTFRCDPISEHNRLYWYRQTLGQGPEFLTYFQNEAQLEKSRLLSDRFSAERPKGSFSTLEIQRTEQGDSAMYLCASSPVTQAFFGQGTRLTVV.

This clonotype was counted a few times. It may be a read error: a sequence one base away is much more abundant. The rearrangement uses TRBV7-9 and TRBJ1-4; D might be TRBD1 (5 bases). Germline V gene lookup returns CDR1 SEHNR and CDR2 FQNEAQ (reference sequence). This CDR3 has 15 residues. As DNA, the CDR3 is TGTGCCAGCAGCCTCCGGGACGCAACTAGTGAAAAACTGTTTTTT. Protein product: CASSLRDATSEKLFF.

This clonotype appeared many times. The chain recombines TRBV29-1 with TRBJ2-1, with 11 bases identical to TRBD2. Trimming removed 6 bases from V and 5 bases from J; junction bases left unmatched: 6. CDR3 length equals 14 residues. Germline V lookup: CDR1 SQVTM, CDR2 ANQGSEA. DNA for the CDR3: TGCAGCGTCGTAGCGGGAGGGTTCCACAATGAGCAGTTCTTC. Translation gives CSVVAGGFHNEQFF.

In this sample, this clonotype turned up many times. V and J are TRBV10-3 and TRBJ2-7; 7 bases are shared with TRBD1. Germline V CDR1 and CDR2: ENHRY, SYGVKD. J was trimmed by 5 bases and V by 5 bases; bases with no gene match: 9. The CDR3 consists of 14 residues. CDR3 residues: CAISSSGTANEQYF. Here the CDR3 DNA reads TGTGCCATCAGTTCATCCGGGACAGCAAACGAGCAGTACTTC.

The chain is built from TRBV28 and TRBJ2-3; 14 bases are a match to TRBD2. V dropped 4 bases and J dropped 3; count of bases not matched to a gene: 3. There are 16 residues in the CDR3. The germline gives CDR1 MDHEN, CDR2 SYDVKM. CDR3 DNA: TGTGCCAGCAGTTCCCGACTAGCGGGAGGGACAGATACGCAGTATTTT. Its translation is CASSSRLAGGTDTQYF.

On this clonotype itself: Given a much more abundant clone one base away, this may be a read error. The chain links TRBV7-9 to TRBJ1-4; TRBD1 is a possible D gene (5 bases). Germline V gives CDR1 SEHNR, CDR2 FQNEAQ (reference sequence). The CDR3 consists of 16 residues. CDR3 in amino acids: CASSLAGRTRNEELFF. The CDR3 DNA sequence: TGTGCCAGCAGCTTAGCTGGCAGGACACGTAATGAAGAACTGTTTTTT.

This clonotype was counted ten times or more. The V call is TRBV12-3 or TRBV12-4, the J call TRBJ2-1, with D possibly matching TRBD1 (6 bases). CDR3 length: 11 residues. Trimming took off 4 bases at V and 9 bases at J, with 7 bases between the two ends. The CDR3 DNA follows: TGTGCCAGCAGTTCAGGGGTTGAGCAGTTCTTC. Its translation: CASSSGVEQFF.

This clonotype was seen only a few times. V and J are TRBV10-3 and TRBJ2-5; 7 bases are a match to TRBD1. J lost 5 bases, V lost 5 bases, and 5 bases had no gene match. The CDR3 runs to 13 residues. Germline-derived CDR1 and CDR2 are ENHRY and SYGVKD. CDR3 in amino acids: CAISLGQLETQYF. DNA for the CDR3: TGTGCCATCAGTCTGGGACAGTTGGAGACCCAGTACTTC.

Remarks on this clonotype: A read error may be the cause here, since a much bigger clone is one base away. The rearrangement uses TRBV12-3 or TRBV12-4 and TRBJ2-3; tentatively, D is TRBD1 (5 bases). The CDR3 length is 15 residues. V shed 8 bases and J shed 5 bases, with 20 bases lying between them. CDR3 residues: CASSFLGPRIDTQYF. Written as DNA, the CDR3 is TGTGCCAGCTCCTTCCTGGGGCCTCGCATAGATACGCAGTATTTT.

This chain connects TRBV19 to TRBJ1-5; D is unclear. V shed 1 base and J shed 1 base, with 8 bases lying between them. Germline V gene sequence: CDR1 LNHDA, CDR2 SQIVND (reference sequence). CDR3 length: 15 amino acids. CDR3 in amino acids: CASSIGRNSNQPQHF. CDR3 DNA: TGTGCCAGTAGTATAGGGCGGAACAGCAATCAGCCCCAGCATTTT.

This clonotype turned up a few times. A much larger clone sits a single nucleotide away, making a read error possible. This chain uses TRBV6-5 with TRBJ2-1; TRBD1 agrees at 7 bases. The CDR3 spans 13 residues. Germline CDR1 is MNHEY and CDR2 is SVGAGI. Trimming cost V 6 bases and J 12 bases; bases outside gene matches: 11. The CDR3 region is CASRGQPDLAQFF. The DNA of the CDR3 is TGTGCCAGCAGGGGACAGCCAGATTTGGCGCAGTTCTTC.

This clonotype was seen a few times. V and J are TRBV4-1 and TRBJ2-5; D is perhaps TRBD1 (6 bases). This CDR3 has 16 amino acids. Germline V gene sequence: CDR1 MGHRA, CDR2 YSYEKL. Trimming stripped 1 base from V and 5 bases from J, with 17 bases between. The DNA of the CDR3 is TGCGCCAGCAGCCAAGGAGGCAGGGGCCCCAAGGAGACCCAGTACTTC. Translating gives CASSQGGRGPKETQYF.

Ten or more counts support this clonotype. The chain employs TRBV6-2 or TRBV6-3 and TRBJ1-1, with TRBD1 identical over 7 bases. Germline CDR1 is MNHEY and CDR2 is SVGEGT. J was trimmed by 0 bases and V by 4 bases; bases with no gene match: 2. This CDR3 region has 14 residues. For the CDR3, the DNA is TGTGCCAGCAGTTTTACAGGGGTGAACACTGAAGCTTTCTTT. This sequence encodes CASSFTGVNTEAFF.

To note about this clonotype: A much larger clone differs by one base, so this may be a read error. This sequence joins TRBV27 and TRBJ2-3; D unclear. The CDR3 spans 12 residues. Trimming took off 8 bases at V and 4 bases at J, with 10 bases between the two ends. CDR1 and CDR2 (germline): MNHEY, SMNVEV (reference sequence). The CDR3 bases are TGTGCCAGCGGTTCGGGCCCAGATACGCAGTATTTT. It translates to CASGSGPDTQYF.

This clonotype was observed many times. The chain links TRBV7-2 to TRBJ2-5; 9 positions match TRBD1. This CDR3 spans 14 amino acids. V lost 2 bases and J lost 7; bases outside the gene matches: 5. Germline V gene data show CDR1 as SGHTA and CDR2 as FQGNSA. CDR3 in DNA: TGTGCCAGCAGCTTAACAGGGGGCCCCGGGACCCAGTACTTC. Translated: CASSLTGGPGTQYF.

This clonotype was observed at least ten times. CDR3 nucleotides: TGTGCCAGCAGTTTCCCGGGCGGGGAGCTGTTTTTT. Translation gives CASSFPGGELFF. V gene TRBV28 combines with J gene TRBJ2-2; D ambiguous. The germline V and J ends were trimmed by 3 bases and 7 bases, with 6 bases remaining between them. Germline loops: CDR1 MDHEN, CDR2 SYDVKM. The CDR3 covers 12 residues.

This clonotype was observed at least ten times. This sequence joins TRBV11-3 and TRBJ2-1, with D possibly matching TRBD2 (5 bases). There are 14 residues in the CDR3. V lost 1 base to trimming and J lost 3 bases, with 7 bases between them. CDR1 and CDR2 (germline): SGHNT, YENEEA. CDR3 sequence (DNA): TGTGCCAGCAGCTTAGCGGGGAACTACAATGAGCAGTTCTTC. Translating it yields CASSLAGNYNEQFF.

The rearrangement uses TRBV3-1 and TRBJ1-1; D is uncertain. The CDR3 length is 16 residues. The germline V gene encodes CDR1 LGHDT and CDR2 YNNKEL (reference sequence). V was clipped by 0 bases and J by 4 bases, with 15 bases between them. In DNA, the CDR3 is TGTGCCAGCAGCCAAGATCTCGCCAGGATGGGCACTGAAGCTTTCTTT. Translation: CASSQDLARMGTEAFF.

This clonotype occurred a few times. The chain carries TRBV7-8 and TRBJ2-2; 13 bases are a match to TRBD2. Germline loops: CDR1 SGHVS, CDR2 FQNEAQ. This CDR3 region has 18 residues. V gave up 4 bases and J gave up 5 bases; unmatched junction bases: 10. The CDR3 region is CASSSPIGGLAGTGELFF. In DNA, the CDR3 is TGTGCCAGCAGCTCACCGATCGGGGGACTAGCGGGAACCGGGGAGCTGTTTTTT. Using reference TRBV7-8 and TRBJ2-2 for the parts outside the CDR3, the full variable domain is GAGVSQSPRYKVAKRGQDVALRCDPISGHVSLFWYQQALGQGPEFLTYFQNEAQLDKSGLPSDRFFAERPEGSVSTLKIQRTQQEDSAVYLCASSSPIGGLAGTGELFFGEGSRLTVL.

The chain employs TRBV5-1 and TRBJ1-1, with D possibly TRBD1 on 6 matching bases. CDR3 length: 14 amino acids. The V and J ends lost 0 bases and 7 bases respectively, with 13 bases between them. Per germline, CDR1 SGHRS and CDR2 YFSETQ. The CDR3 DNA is TGCGCCAGCAGCTTGGCCAGGGGCCCGAGTGAAGCTTTCTTT. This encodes CASSLARGPSEAFF.

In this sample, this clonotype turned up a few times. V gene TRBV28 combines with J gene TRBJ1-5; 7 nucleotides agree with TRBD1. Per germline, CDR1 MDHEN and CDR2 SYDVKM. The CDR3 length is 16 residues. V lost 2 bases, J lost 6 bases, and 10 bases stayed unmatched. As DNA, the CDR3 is TGTGCCAGCAGTTTAGGGGGGGGAGGGGGCAGTCAGCCCCAGCATTTT. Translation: CASSLGGGGGSQPQHF. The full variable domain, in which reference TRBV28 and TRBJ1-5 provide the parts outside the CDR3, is DVKVTQSSRYLVKRTGEKVFLECVQDMDHENMFWYRQDPGLGLRLIYFSYDVKMKEKGDIPEGYSVSREKKERFSLILESASTNQTSMYLCASSLGGGGGSQPQHFGDGTRLSIL.

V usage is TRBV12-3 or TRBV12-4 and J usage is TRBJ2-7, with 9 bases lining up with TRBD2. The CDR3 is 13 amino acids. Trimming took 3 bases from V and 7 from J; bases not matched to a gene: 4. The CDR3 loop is CASSFRGGGEQYF. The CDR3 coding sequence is TGTGCCAGCAGTTTTCGCGGGGGGGGGGAGCAGTACTTC.

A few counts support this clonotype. CDR3 DNA: TGTGCCAGTAGTATAACTAGCGGGAGGAAGTTCGATGAGCAGTTCTTC. Its protein is CASSITSGRKFDEQFF. The chain joins TRBV19 to TRBJ2-1, with 12 bases lining up with TRBD2. The CDR3 runs 16 residues. J lost 8 bases, V lost 2 bases, and 7 bases had no gene match. Germline lookup yields CDR1 LNHDA and CDR2 SQIVND (reference sequence). Full variable domain (rest looked up from reference TRBV19 and TRBJ2-1): DGGITQSPKYLFRKEGQNVTLSCEQNLNHDAMYWYRQDPGQGLRLIYYSQIVNDFQKGDIAEGYSVSREKKESFPLTVTSAQKNPTAFYLCASSITSGRKFDEQFFGPGTRLTVL.

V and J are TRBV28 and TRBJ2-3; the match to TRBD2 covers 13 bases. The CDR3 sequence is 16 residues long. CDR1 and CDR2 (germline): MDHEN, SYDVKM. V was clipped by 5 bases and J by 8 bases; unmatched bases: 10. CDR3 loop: CASSPGLAGSGSTQYF. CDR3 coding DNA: TGTGCCAGCAGTCCGGGACTAGCGGGATCGGGGTCTACGCAGTATTTT.

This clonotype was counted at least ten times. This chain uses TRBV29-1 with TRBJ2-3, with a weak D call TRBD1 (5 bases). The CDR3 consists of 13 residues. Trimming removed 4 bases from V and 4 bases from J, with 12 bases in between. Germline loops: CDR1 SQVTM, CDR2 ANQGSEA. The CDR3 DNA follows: TGCAGCGTTGCGGAGCTACAGGCAGATACGCAGTATTTT. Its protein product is CSVAELQADTQYF.

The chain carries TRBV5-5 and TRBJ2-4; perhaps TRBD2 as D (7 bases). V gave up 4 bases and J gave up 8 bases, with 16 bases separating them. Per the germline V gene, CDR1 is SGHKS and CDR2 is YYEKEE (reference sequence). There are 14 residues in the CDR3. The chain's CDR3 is CASSSRGASDIQYF. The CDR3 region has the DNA TGTGCCAGCAGCAGCCGGGGGGCATCGGACATTCAGTACTTC.

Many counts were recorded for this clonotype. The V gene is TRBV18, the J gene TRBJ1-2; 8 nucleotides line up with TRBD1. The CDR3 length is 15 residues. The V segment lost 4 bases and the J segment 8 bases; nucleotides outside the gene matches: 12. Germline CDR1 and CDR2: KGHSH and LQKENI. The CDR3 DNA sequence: TGTGCCAGCTCACTTATGCCGGGACAGGCCGCGGGCTACACCTTC. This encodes CASSLMPGQAAGYTF.

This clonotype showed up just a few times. CDR3: CASRGENTEAFF. The CDR3 bases are TGTGCCAGTAGGGGAGAGAACACTGAAGCTTTCTTT. The chain has TRBV7-9 and TRBJ1-1, with a possible D match to TRBD1 (5 bases). V was trimmed by 9 bases and J by 1 base, leaving 9 bases between them. The CDR3 is 12 residues long. Germline CDR1 reads SEHNR; CDR2 reads FQNEAQ (reference sequence).

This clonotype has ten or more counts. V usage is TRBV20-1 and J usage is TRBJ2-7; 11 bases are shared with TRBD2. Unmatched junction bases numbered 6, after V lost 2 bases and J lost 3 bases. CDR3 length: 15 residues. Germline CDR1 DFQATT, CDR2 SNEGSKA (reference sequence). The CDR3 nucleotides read TGCAGTGCTAGATCGACGACTAGCGGGGACTACGAGCAGTACTTC. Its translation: CSARSTTSGDYEQYF.